This T cell receptor beta chain derives from a study of blood T cell repertoires in COVID-19. Overall study context: Collection of acute and convalescent COVID-19 samples took place in the United States, Italy and Spain. From T cells, B-cell-depleted T cells, or PBMCs came the material, which was cDNA or gDNA.

All recovered Cohort 3 donors got two negative PCRs, got clearance, or saw symptom resolution. The CDR3 is 18 residues long. Trimming removed 6 bases from V and 0 bases from J; junction bases left unmatched: 12. Germline V gene sequence: CDR1 SGHDN, CDR2 FVKESK. Repertoires were generated with immunoSEQ multiplex PCR, while TCRdb's copy carries only in-frame clones and drops some. This table has 300,000 or so clones, 90% appearing once. The genes are TRBV14 and TRBJ1-3; 9 bases line up with TRBD1. This TCR came from a woman aged 25 to 39 who had recovered from COVID-19. The sample was PBMCs or T cells enriched from blood (not recorded which). Here the CDR3 reads CASSSDRGNLISGNTIYF. As DNA, the CDR3 is TGTGCCAGCAGTTCGGACAGGGGTAATCTCATCTCTGGAAACACCATATATTTT.